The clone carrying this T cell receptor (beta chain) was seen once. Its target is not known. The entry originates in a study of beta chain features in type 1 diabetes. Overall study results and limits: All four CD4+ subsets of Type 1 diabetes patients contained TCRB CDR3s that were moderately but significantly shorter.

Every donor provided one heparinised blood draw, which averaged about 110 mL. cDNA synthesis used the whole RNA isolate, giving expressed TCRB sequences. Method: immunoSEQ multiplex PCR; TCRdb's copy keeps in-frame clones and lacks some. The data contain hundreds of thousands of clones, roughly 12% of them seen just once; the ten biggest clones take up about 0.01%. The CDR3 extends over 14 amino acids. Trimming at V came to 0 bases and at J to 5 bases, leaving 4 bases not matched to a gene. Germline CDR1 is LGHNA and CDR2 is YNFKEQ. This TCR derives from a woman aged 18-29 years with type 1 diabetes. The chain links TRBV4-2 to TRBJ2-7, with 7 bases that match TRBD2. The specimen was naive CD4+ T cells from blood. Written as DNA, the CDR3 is TGTGCCAGCAGCCAAGATACCGCGGGAGACGAGCAGTACTTC. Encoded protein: CASSQDTAGDEQYF.